The next 29 T cell receptor beta chains were all read from a single sample in a study. TCRdb redid the calling of the RT-PCR reads with MiXCR, one entry per CDR3 protein. The sample lists around 700,000 distinct CDR3 sequences; around 14% were seen once. What was sequenced was memory CD4+ T cells from blood. All receptors derive from a female donor in good health, serving as a healthy control.

This clonotype was counted ten times or more. The rearrangement links TRBV7-9 to TRBJ2-3; D is undetermined. Germline assignment: CDR1 SEHNR and CDR2 FQNEAQ (reference sequence). This CDR3 region has 14 residues. V was clipped by 1 base and J by 6 bases, with 11 bases between them. The CDR3 DNA reads as TGTGCCAGCAGCTTAGAAGGCTCGGCCGATACGCAGTATTTT. It encodes CASSLEGSADTQYF.

There are a few counts of this clonotype. The rearrangement joins TRBV7-3 to TRBJ2-2; 14 nucleotides line up with TRBD2. V trimming: 0 bases; J trimming: 0 bases; junction bases outside the gene matches: 3. CDR1 is SGHTA, CDR2 FQGTGA, per germline. This CDR3 has 19 amino acids. CDR3 amino acids: CASSLTGLAGDSNTGELFF. The CDR3 bases are TGTGCCAGCAGCTTAACGGGACTAGCGGGGGACTCGAACACCGGGGAGCTGTTTTTT.

This clonotype was seen repeatedly, ten times or more. This chain uses TRBV7-3 with TRBJ2-3; 13 positions agree with TRBD2. This CDR3 region has 17 residues. The germline gives CDR1 SGHTA, CDR2 FQGTGA. Trimming removed 5 bases from V and 4 bases from J; junction bases left unmatched: 9. As DNA, the CDR3 is TGTGCCAGCAGCGAGAGGACTAGCGGGAGTCGGTCAGATACGCAGTATTTT. This sequence encodes CASSERTSGSRSDTQYF.

There are many counts of this clonotype. The chain employs TRBV6-5 and TRBJ2-7; 7 nucleotides agree with TRBD2. Germline V gene lookup returns CDR1 MNHEY and CDR2 SVGAGI. V lost 2 bases to trimming and J lost 3 bases; unmatched junction nucleotides: 16. This CDR3 is built from 18 residues. CDR3 amino acids: CASSYTIPLAGEVYEQYF. CDR3 bases: TGTGCCAGCAGTTACACCATACCTCTGGCGGGGGAGGTCTACGAGCAGTACTTC.

This clonotype was seen more than once but under ten times. The rearrangement uses TRBV29-1 and TRBJ2-5; D possibly corresponds to TRBD1 (7 bases). This CDR3 comprises 16 residues. Looked up from germline, CDR1 is SQVTM and CDR2 is ANQGSEA. V was cut by 5 bases and J by 5 bases, with 24 bases left in between. The CDR3 nucleotides read TGCAGCGTTTGCTACCGACAGGGTTGGAGCGGGGAGACCCAGTACTTC. Its protein product is CSVCYRQGWSGETQYF.

The J gene is TRBJ1-2, the V gene TRBV9, with 8 bases aligning to TRBD1. From germline, CDR1 is SGDLS and CDR2 YYNGEE. CDR3 size: 16 residues. The V and J ends lost 4 bases and 3 bases, in that order; junction bases with no gene match: 11. This CDR3 is CASSKPGGPQDYGYTF. The CDR3 DNA follows: TGTGCCAGCAGCAAGCCAGGGGGCCCCCAGGACTATGGCTACACCTTC.

The rearrangement uses TRBV4-3 and TRBJ2-1, with D tentatively TRBD1 or TRBD2 (5 bases each). Trimming pared 0 bases from V and 12 bases from J, leaving 12 bases between. The CDR3 loop spans 13 amino acids. Germline CDR1 is LGHNA and CDR2 is YSLEER. DNA for the CDR3: TGCGCCAGCAGCCAAGATCAGGGACGTGGGCAGTTCTTC. As protein: CASSQDQGRGQFF.

This clonotype was seen at least ten times. This rearrangement joins TRBV6-2 or TRBV6-3 to TRBJ1-6; no reliable D call. The V end lost 2 bases, the J end lost 12 bases, and 11 bases lay between the germline ends. The CDR3 is 13 amino acids. Germline CDR1 MNHEY, CDR2 SVGEGT. DNA for the CDR3: TGTGCCAGCAGTTACGTCGAAAGGCAACCCCTCCACTTT. Translating gives CASSYVERQPLHF.

The chain recombines TRBV9 with TRBJ1-1; 8 nucleotides agree with TRBD1. In germline, CDR1 is SGDLS, CDR2 YYNGEE. The junction had 12 bases not matched to a gene; V was cut back by 6 bases and J by 5 bases. The CDR3 has 15 amino acids. The CDR3: CASNPGGVDFTEAFF. The CDR3 region has the DNA TGTGCCAGCAACCCAGGGGGCGTCGATTTTACTGAAGCTTTCTTT.

A few counts support this clonotype. The chain joins TRBV7-2 to TRBJ2-7; D call uncertain. The CDR3 is made up of 13 amino acids. V was cut by 1 base and J by 5 bases, with 9 bases left in between. Germline CDR1 and CDR2: SGHTA and FQGNSA. The CDR3 loop reads CASSLVKQDEQYF. CDR3 nucleotide sequence: TGTGCCAGCAGCTTAGTCAAGCAGGACGAGCAGTACTTC.

This clonotype has only a few counts. The rearrangement joins TRBV4-1 to TRBJ2-4; 13 bases map to TRBD2. Trimming at V came to 1 base and at J to 2 bases, leaving 5 bases not matched to a gene. The germline V gene encodes CDR1 MGHRA and CDR2 YSYEKL. CDR3 length equals 18 residues. The CDR3 bases are TGCGCCAGCAGCCAAGGACTAGCGGGGGGCCCGACCAAAAACATTCAGTACTTC. This codes for CASSQGLAGGPTKNIQYF.

The V call is TRBV7-3, the J call TRBJ2-5, with D possibly matching TRBD2 (6 bases). V was shortened by 5 bases and J by 1 base, with 14 bases between the two germline ends. The CDR3 extends over 15 amino acids. The germline gives CDR1 SGHTA, CDR2 FQGTGA. CDR3: CASSIRLGSQETQYF. For the CDR3, the DNA is TGTGCCAGCAGCATCCGCCTCGGGAGCCAAGAGACCCAGTACTTC.

This clonotype has more than one count but fewer than ten. This chain connects TRBV5-1 to TRBJ2-1; a weak D match, TRBD2 (6 bases). This CDR3 has 16 residues. The V gene lost 0 bases and the J gene lost 8 bases, with 18 bases spanning the gap. Germline assignment: CDR1 SGHRS and CDR2 YFSETQ. The CDR3 loop reads CASSLVGSGPWDEQFF. The CDR3 DNA reads as TGCGCCAGCAGCTTGGTCGGTAGCGGCCCATGGGATGAGCAGTTCTTC.

This clonotype was observed at least ten times. This chain joins TRBV15 and TRBJ2-1, with TRBD2 matching 9 bases. Germline values: CDR1 LNHNV, CDR2 YYDKDF (reference sequence). After removal of 4 bases from V and 7 bases from J, the junction contained 5 bases not matched to a gene. The CDR3 extends over 14 amino acids. The CDR3 sequence is CATSIAGDRNEQFF. CDR3 sequence (DNA): TGTGCCACCAGCATAGCGGGAGATCGGAATGAGCAGTTCTTC.

In its sample, this clonotype was seen many times. The V call is TRBV15, the J call TRBJ2-5, with 14 bases that match TRBD2. Germline values: CDR1 LNHNV, CDR2 YYDKDF (reference sequence). V shed 4 bases and J 4 bases; nucleotides not matched to a gene: 11. The CDR3 consists of 18 residues. Written as DNA, the CDR3 is TGTGCCACCAGCAAGGGACTAGCGGGAGCTGTCGCCTTAGAGACCCAGTACTTC. Protein product: CATSKGLAGAVALETQYF.

The V and J genes are TRBV7-6 and TRBJ2-7; 7 bases align to TRBD1. V lost 6 bases, J lost 0 bases, and 8 bases stayed unmatched. The CDR3 runs to 15 residues. CDR1 SGHVS and CDR2 FNYEAQ come from the germline V gene. The CDR3 loop is CASRPNYRGSYEQYF. Here the CDR3 DNA reads TGTGCCAGCAGACCCAATTACAGGGGCTCCTACGAGCAGTACTTC.

The sample holds many counts of this clonotype. The chain carries TRBV20-1 and TRBJ1-2, with 7 bases that match TRBD1. The CDR3 contains 12 residues. V was pared by 4 bases and J by 2 bases, with 1 base of the junction left unmatched. Germline CDR1 and CDR2: DFQATT and SNEGSKA (reference sequence). DNA for the CDR3: TGCAGTGCTACCAGGGGGAACTATGGCTACACCTTC. Encoded protein: CSATRGNYGYTF.

This clonotype was recorded many times. The gene calls are TRBV4-3 and TRBJ2-7, with unresolved D. The length of the CDR3 is 13 residues. V gave up 5 bases and J gave up 6 bases, with 14 bases separating them. Germline values: CDR1 LGHNA, CDR2 YSLEER. CDR3 protein: CASSKSPDSEQYF. CDR3 sequence (DNA): TGCGCCAGCAGCAAGTCCCCTGATAGCGAGCAGTACTTC.

The table lists this clonotype with a few counts. The chain joins TRBV7-2 to TRBJ2-3; 10 bases are a match to TRBD2. The CDR3 covers 12 residues. Germline V lookup: CDR1 SGHTA, CDR2 FQGNSA. V lost 5 bases to trimming and J lost 11 bases; unmatched junction nucleotides: 4. Written as DNA, the CDR3 is TGTGCCAGCAGCCCACTAGCGGGATTGCAGTATTTT. Its translation is CASSPLAGLQYF.

This clonotype has at least ten counts. The V and J genes are TRBV29-1 and TRBJ1-4; D perhaps matches TRBD1 (5 bases). This CDR3 comprises 14 residues. Trimming cost V 3 bases and J 8 bases, with 16 bases left between them. Germline CDR1 SQVTM, CDR2 ANQGSEA. The CDR3 region is CSVDFGGVGEKLFF. In DNA, the CDR3 is TGCAGCGTTGACTTCGGGGGGGTAGGCGAAAAACTGTTTTTT.

This clonotype was detected only a few times. This sequence joins TRBV20-1 and TRBJ2-3; TRBD2 aligns across 9 bases. V shed 1 base and J 4 bases; nucleotides not matched to a gene: 6. The CDR3 contains 15 residues. Germline CDR1 DFQATT, CDR2 SNEGSKA (reference sequence). CDR3: CSARGSSGRPDTQYF. DNA of the CDR3: TGCAGTGCTAGAGGTAGTAGCGGGAGACCAGATACGCAGTATTTT.

J is TRBJ1-2 and V is TRBV7-8; D unclear. The V end lost 5 bases, the J end lost 8 bases, and 33 bases lay between the germline ends. Germline CDR1 and CDR2: SGHVS and FQNEAQ. There are 19 residues in the CDR3. This CDR3 reads CASSDPIYQLSASYGGYTF. The CDR3, as DNA: TGTGCCAGCAGCGACCCAATATACCAACTAAGTGCATCCTATGGAGGCTACACCTTC.

This clonotype was recorded many times. The V gene is TRBV29-1, the J gene TRBJ1-5; 9 bases line up with TRBD1. Germline V CDR1 and CDR2: SQVTM, ANQGSEA. This CDR3 has 13 residues. The junction had 4 bases not matched to a gene; V was cut back by 2 bases and J by 8 bases. CDR3 residues: CSVESTGGKPQHF. DNA for the CDR3: TGCAGCGTTGAAAGTACAGGGGGCAAGCCCCAGCATTTT.

This rearrangement joins TRBV7-9 to TRBJ2-1, with D possibly being TRBD1 or TRBD2 (5 bases each). This CDR3 has 14 residues. Trimming cost V 5 bases and J 4 bases, with 12 bases left between them. Germline V lookup: CDR1 SEHNR, CDR2 FQNEAQ (reference sequence). CDR3 nucleotide sequence: TGTGCCAGCAGCCCCACTAGGGGTTACAATGAGCAGTTCTTC. This sequence encodes CASSPTRGYNEQFF.

This clonotype was picked up a small number of times. This chain joins TRBV28 and TRBJ2-2; TRBD1 matches at 7 bases. Germline lookup yields CDR1 MDHEN and CDR2 SYDVKM. The CDR3 length is 17 residues. Trimming at V came to 4 bases and at J to 2 bases, leaving 10 bases not matched to a gene. In DNA form, the CDR3 reads TGTGCCAGCAGTTCACAAAGAGGACAGGACAACACCGGGGAGCTGTTTTTT. This encodes CASSSQRGQDNTGELFF.

At least ten counts were recorded for this clonotype. The rearrangement links TRBV7-8 to TRBJ2-3, with D tentatively TRBD1 (6 bases). The germline V gene encodes CDR1 SGHVS and CDR2 FQNEAQ. The CDR3 covers 14 residues. V lost 0 bases, J lost 6 bases, and 10 bases lay in between. This chain's CDR3 is CASSLAGARDTQYF. CDR3 nucleotides: TGTGCCAGCAGCTTAGCGGGGGCTCGGGATACGCAGTATTTT.

The chain combines TRBV5-1 with TRBJ1-6; 8 nucleotides line up with TRBD1. J was trimmed by 10 bases and V by 5 bases; bases with no gene match: 5. Looked up from germline, CDR1 is SGHRS and CDR2 is YFSETQ. CDR3 size: 13 residues. The CDR3 spells CASRTGEDSPLHF. Here the CDR3 DNA reads TGCGCCAGCAGGACAGGGGAGGACTCACCCCTCCACTTT.

This clonotype was counted at least ten times. J is TRBJ1-1 and V is TRBV12-3 or TRBV12-4; 8 nucleotides agree with TRBD1. This CDR3 region has 13 residues. The ends lost 6 bases at V and 3 bases at J; junction bases unmatched: 3. CDR3 sequence: CASRDRADTEAFF. Here the CDR3 DNA reads TGTGCCAGCAGGGACAGGGCCGACACTGAAGCTTTCTTT.

This clonotype was observed many times. The gene calls are TRBV7-2 and TRBJ1-2, with 7 bases that match TRBD1. The V segment lost 5 bases and the J segment 7 bases; nucleotides outside the gene matches: 7. CDR3 length: 13 amino acids. CDR1 and CDR2 from the germline V gene are SGHTA and FQGNSA. The CDR3 DNA is TGTGCCAGCAGCCTGGACAGGCGGGGTGGCTACACCTTC. Its protein product is CASSLDRRGGYTF.